The 24 T cell receptor beta chains below all came from one sample that was sequenced in a study of cytotoxic CD8 clonotypes in ibrutinib-treated CLL. The protocol was immunoSEQ multiplex PCR, while the TCRdb copy is restricted to in-frame clones and leaves out a portion. The sample holds some 23,000 clones, approximately 71% seen once. This material consisted of PBMCs, taken after 12 months of ibrutinib treatment. These receptors were collected from a human donor with chronic lymphocytic leukemia.

The chain couples TRBV6-5 to TRBJ1-2, with D perhaps TRBD1 (5 bases). Trimming took 2 bases from V and 7 from J, leaving 14 bases between them. Germline CDR1 reads MNHEY; CDR2 reads SVGAGI. The CDR3 loop spans 14 amino acids. The chain's CDR3 is CASSYLSGLAGYTF. As DNA, the CDR3 is TGTGCCAGCAGTTACCTTTCAGGGTTGGCTGGCTACACCTTC.

This clone has a single count. This chain uses TRBV18 with TRBJ2-2, with D perhaps TRBD1 (6 bases). The CDR3 consists of 14 residues. V was trimmed by 2 bases and J by 3 bases, leaving 7 bases between them. Germline V gene data show CDR1 as KGHSH and CDR2 as LQKENI. In nucleotides, the CDR3 is TGTGCCAGCTCACCAGGGGGCCACACCGGGGAGCTGTTTTTT. It translates to CASSPGGHTGELFF.

This clone was detected a few times. The CDR3 ends on some other residue instead of the conserved phenylalanine or tryptophan, so this is likely a read error. It is unclear where the CDR3 begins or ends on the DNA, so no DNA is shown, and the CDR3 is as TCRdb lists it. The genes are TRBV19 and TRBJ1-3; the D segment call TRBD1 is taken from the table without a DNA check. The germline CDR1 and CDR2 sequences are LNHDA and SQIVND (reference sequence). The CDR3 sequence runs 10 residues, both termini included. CDR3 in amino acids: CASSPDRGRV.

The J gene is TRBJ1-1, the V gene TRBV7-2; possible D gene TRBD1, 6 bases. The CDR3 runs to 14 residues. V was trimmed by 2 bases and J by 5 bases, leaving 12 bases between them. Germline V CDR1 and CDR2: SGHTA, FQGNSA. The CDR3 spells CASSLMGQGTEAFF. The CDR3 DNA is TGTGCCAGCAGCTTAATGGGGCAGGGGACTGAAGCTTTCTTT.

This clone was seen only a few times. The chain employs TRBV4-2 and TRBJ2-5; 12 positions agree with TRBD2. V dropped 0 bases and J dropped 3; count of bases not matched to a gene: 5. The CDR3 spans 17 residues. Looked up from germline, CDR1 is LGHNA and CDR2 is YNFKEQ. The CDR3 here is CASSQEQTSGGEETQYF. Written as DNA, the CDR3 is TGTGCCAGCAGCCAAGAACAGACTAGCGGGGGTGAAGAGACCCAGTACTTC.

This clone appeared a few times. One end of the junction does not line up with germline, which may come from a read error. Other nucleotide sequences from this sample produce the same CDR3. The genes are TRBV10-1 and TRBJ2-3; D remains ambiguous. The germline CDR1 and CDR2 sequences are WNHNN and SYGVQD (reference sequence). This CDR3 contains 13 residues. The CDR3 nucleotides read TGCGCCAGCGGTGAGGCCGGCACAGATACGCAGTATTTT. Translated, it gives CASGEAGTDTQYF.

The chain combines TRBV7-3 with TRBJ1-2; D possibly corresponds to TRBD1 (5 bases). Germline lookup yields CDR1 SGHTA and CDR2 FQGTGA. Trimming shortened V by 5 bases and J by 8 bases, and 21 bases separated the two germline ends. The CDR3 sequence is 15 residues long. The CDR3 DNA reads TGTGCCAGCAGCGCCACTAGGGACGGCCGACTCGGCTACACCTTC. Protein: CASSATRDGRLGYTF.

The J gene is TRBJ1-1, the V gene TRBV2, with D perhaps TRBD1 (5 bases). The CDR3 has 11 amino acids. Trimming stripped 6 bases from V and 10 bases from J, with 12 bases between. Germline V gives CDR1 SNHLY, CDR2 FYNNEI. CDR3 loop: CASSPGFTAFF. The CDR3 DNA is TGTGCCAGCAGCCCAGGGTTCACAGCTTTCTTT.

This clone was counted only a few times. This CDR3 is CASSLFSQPQHF. The CDR3 DNA is TGTGCCAGCAGTTTATTCTCCCAGCCCCAGCATTTT. The V gene is TRBV28, the J gene TRBJ1-5, with D unresolved. The CDR3 runs to 12 residues. Deletions cut 1 base from V and 7 bases from J, with 5 bases between. The germline V gene encodes CDR1 MDHEN and CDR2 SYDVKM.

By proportion, this clone is medium-sized. This chain links TRBV18 with TRBJ2-7; TRBD1 aligns across 7 bases. V shed 5 bases and J 9 bases; nucleotides not matched to a gene: 16. The CDR3 runs to 15 residues. CDR1 KGHSH and CDR2 LQKENI come from the germline V gene. The DNA of the CDR3 is TGTGCCAGCTCATCGATGGGACAGTACCCTATGGGGCAGTACTTC. This codes for CASSSMGQYPMGQYF.

As concerns this clone: Other DNA sequences in this specimen translate into the identical CDR3. V usage is TRBV11-1 and J usage is TRBJ2-2; D is unresolved. CDR1 SGHAT and CDR2 FQDESV come from the germline V gene (reference sequence). This CDR3 contains 11 residues. Trimming removed 2 bases from V and 5 bases from J, with 0 bases in between. The CDR3 region is CASSLTGELFF. The CDR3 coding sequence is TGTGCCAGCAGCTTAACCGGGGAGCTGTTTTTT.

The CDR3 DNA is TGTGCCAGCAGTCCGATTTTTCGGGGGGCCACAGATACGCAGTATTTT. Translation: CASSPIFRGATDTQYF. V gene TRBV27 combines with J gene TRBJ2-3, with TRBD2 as a possible D gene (7 bases). V was trimmed by 5 bases and J by 2 bases, leaving 17 bases between them. The CDR3 covers 16 residues. Germline CDR1 and CDR2: MNHEY and SMNVEV (reference sequence).

V usage is TRBV28 and J usage is TRBJ2-7; D is tentatively TRBD1 or TRBD2 (5 bases each). Germline V CDR1 and CDR2: MDHEN, SYDVKM. The ends were cut back, 7 bases at V and 0 bases at J, with 10 bases in the middle. CDR3 size: 13 residues. CDR3 residues: CASTSGPSYEQYF. The DNA for the CDR3 is TGTGCCAGCACTTCGGGGCCCTCCTACGAGCAGTACTTC.

This clone was detected only a few times. The rearrangement joins TRBV11-2 to TRBJ1-2, with a possible D match to TRBD1 (5 bases). CDR1 SGHAT and CDR2 FQNNGV come from the germline V gene. The CDR3 sequence is 15 residues long. The V and J ends lost 1 base and 8 bases respectively, with 17 bases between them. CDR3 bases: TGTGCCAGCAGCTTAGCCCGGGGTCGAGGGGAGGGCTACACCTTC. Its protein is CASSLARGRGEGYTF.

The CDR3 DNA is TGCGCCAGCAGCCAAGATCCCGTGGCTAGCGGGGGGTACGAGCAGTACTTC. This gives the protein CASSQDPVASGGYEQYF. The chain has TRBV4-3 and TRBJ2-7, with 11 positions matching TRBD2. V shed 0 bases, J shed 4 bases, and the junction held 8 bases outside the gene matches. Germline CDR1 LGHNA, CDR2 YSLEER. The CDR3 runs 17 residues.

V is TRBV7-9 and J is TRBJ2-1; D gene unclear. The CDR3 spans 12 residues. Germline assignment: CDR1 SEHNR and CDR2 FQNEAQ (reference sequence). Deletions cut 3 bases from V and 6 bases from J, with 6 bases between. The CDR3 DNA follows: TGTGCCAGCAGCTTTGGCAGCAATGAGCAGTTCTTC. Translated: CASSFGSNEQFF. The full variable domain, its missing parts supplied by reference TRBV7-9 and TRBJ2-1, is DTGVSQNPRHKITKRGQNVTFRCDPISEHNRLYWYRQTLGQGPEFLTYFQNEAQLEKSRLLSDRFSAERPKGSFSTLEIQRTEQGDSAMYLCASSFGSNEQFFGPGTRLTVL.

In DNA, the CDR3 is TGCGCCAGCAGCTCCTTAGGGGGCGGCTACACCTTC. This sequence encodes CASSSLGGGYTF. This chain joins TRBV5-1 and TRBJ1-2, with 7 bases fitting TRBD1. The CDR3 consists of 12 residues. V lost 3 bases, J lost 8 bases, and 4 bases stayed unmatched. From germline, CDR1 is SGHRS and CDR2 YFSETQ.

The chain uses TRBV28 and TRBJ2-7; tentative D call: TRBD1 (6 bases). V was shortened by 2 bases and J by 5 bases, with 16 bases between the two germline ends. Germline assignment: CDR1 MDHEN and CDR2 SYDVKM. This CDR3 is 15 amino acids long. The CDR3, as DNA: TGTGCCAGCAGTTTAGCAGGGAACAGGGTCCACGAGCAGTACTTC. Its protein is CASSLAGNRVHEQYF.

The rearrangement links TRBV29-1 to TRBJ1-2; D is unclear. The CDR3 runs 13 residues. The germline V and J ends were trimmed by 0 bases and 7 bases, with 12 bases remaining between them. Germline CDR1 SQVTM, CDR2 ANQGSEA. CDR3 coding DNA: TGCAGCGTTGAAGATCTCAAAGTGCGTGGCTACACCTTC. Its protein product is CSVEDLKVRGYTF.

This rearrangement joins TRBV14 to TRBJ1-4, with D unresolved. Trimming left V 4 bases short and J 6 bases short, with 9 bases between. Germline loops: CDR1 SGHDN, CDR2 FVKESK. The CDR3 is 13 amino acids. The DNA for the CDR3 is TGTGCCAGCAGCCGAGGAGGTGATGAAAAACTGTTTTTT. This encodes CASSRGGDEKLFF.

This chain links TRBV7-2 with TRBJ2-3, with 7 bases lining up with TRBD1. Looked up from germline, CDR1 is SGHTA and CDR2 is FQGNSA. V gave up 5 bases and J gave up 5 bases; unmatched junction bases: 10. There are 15 residues in the CDR3. CDR3 amino acids: CASSVLAQGKDTQYF. The CDR3 region has the DNA TGTGCCAGCAGCGTCCTGGCACAGGGGAAAGATACGCAGTATTTT.

The V call is TRBV7-3, the J call TRBJ2-7; D is ambiguous. The CDR3 length is 13 residues. CDR1 and CDR2 from the germline V gene are SGHTA and FQGTGA. V was pared by 2 bases and J by 2 bases, with 7 bases between. The CDR3 nucleotides read TGTGCCAGCAGCTTAGGTGGGCCCTACGAGCAGTACTTC. This gives the protein CASSLGGPYEQYF.

The V gene is TRBV10-2, the J gene TRBJ1-2, with TRBD1 identical over 7 bases. Germline V CDR1 and CDR2: WSHSY, SAAADI. V dropped 2 bases and J dropped 9; count of bases not matched to a gene: 6. This CDR3 is built from 13 residues. The CDR3 spells CASSETQGSSYTF. The DNA of the CDR3 is TGCGCCAGCAGTGAGACACAGGGGTCGAGCTACACCTTC.

The genes are TRBV9 and TRBJ1-3; D not certain. The CDR3 is 14 amino acids. Trimming cost V 2 bases and J 0 bases, with 6 bases left between them. Germline loops: CDR1 SGDLS, CDR2 YYNGEE. CDR3 sequence: CASSVSGSGNTIYF. The CDR3 coding sequence is TGTGCCAGCAGCGTGTCGGGCTCTGGAAACACCATATATTTT.